This TCR beta chain was recorded in a study of T cells expressing NK-cell markers. Beta-chain TCR cDNA was generated via 5'RACE template switching with UMIs. TCRdb reprocessed the 5' RACE reads and keeps a single row for each CDR3 protein, giving no DNA. The sample data list approximately 550,000 distinct CDR3 sequences. Germline V gene sequence: CDR1 MGHRA, CDR2 YSYEKL. The CDR3 length is 16 residues. The receptor comes from a man between 18 and 35 years old in good health. Sequencing used blood T cells: a sorted CD56 or NKG2C T cell subset, CD4+ or CD8+ T cells, or bulk PBMC T cells (not recorded which). J is TRBJ2-1 and V is TRBV4-1; TCRdb calls TRBD1, which cannot be checked without DNA. The CDR3 is CASSPHRGQGNGEQFF.